A selection of T cell receptor beta chains follows, all from one sample in a study of molecular identifiers for immune sequencing clone quantification. TCRdb reprocessed the PCR reads with MiXCR, giving one entry per CDR3 protein. The table lists about 40,000 distinct CDR3 sequences, approximately 24% of them singletons, with about 0.93% in the top ten. Sequenced material: naive CD8+ T cells from blood, with Jurkat cell RNA spiked in. All receptors come from a human donor in good health. Some libraries in this study had Jurkat cell RNA spiked in. Each CDR3 is given with its conserved first and last residue. D genes are given only for firm matches. For some rows the clone size is stated as once, few or many, or as a class when expanded; others skip it.

clone size	J gene	D gene	V gene	CDR3 DNA	CDR3 protein
NA	TRBJ2-7	NA	TRBV27	TGTGCCACCAGTATGGCAGGGGACTACGAGCAGTACTTC	CATSMAGDYEQYF
many	TRBJ1-1	NA	TRBV5-4	TGTGCCAGCAGCTTTGGCGGCGGAACGCCGAACACTGAAGCTTTCTTT	CASSFGGGTPNTEAFF
many	TRBJ1-1	NA	TRBV6-2/TRBV6-3	TGTGCCAGCAGTCGCCTTACAGAGAACACTGAAGCTTTCTTT	CASSRLTENTEAFF
NA	TRBJ2-7	NA	TRBV28	TGTGCCAGCAGTGCACGGGAATATAACGAGCAGTACTTC	CASSAREYNEQYF
many	TRBJ1-2	NA	TRBV7-9	TGTGCCAGCATGGCAGAGGACTATGGCTACACCTTC	CASMAEDYGYTF
many	TRBJ2-3	TRBD1	TRBV6-6	TGTGCCAGCAGTTACGGGACAGGGGCTAGCACAGATACGCAGTATTTT	CASSYGTGASTDTQYF
many	TRBJ2-3	NA	TRBV2	TGTGCCAGCAGTGAGGTTGGAGGTTGGGGCACAGATACGCAGTATTTT	CASSEVGGWGTDTQYF
many	TRBJ2-5	NA	TRBV7-2	TGTGCCAGCAGCTTAGCGGGGGGCCACCAAGAGACCCAGTACTTC	CASSLAGGHQETQYF
many	TRBJ2-3	TRBD2	TRBV5-6	TGTGCCAGCAGCTTGTTCCTAGCGGGGCGCGCGGATACGCAGTATTTT	CASSLFLAGRADTQYF
many	TRBJ1-1	TRBD1	TRBV5-8	TGTGCCAGCAGCAACAGGGGGCCGAACACTGAAGCTTTCTTT	CASSNRGPNTEAFF
many	TRBJ2-3	TRBD2	TRBV10-3	TGTGCCATCAGTGAGAGTAGCGGGGGCACAGATACGCAGTATTTT	CAISESSGGTDTQYF
many	TRBJ2-7	NA	TRBV4-3	TGCGCCAGCAGCCAAGATCTAGGCTCCTACGAGCAGTACTTC	CASSQDLGSYEQYF
many	TRBJ2-1	NA	TRBV11-3	TGTGCCAGCAGCTTAGGAGGACTGTTCTACAATGAGCAGTTCTTC	CASSLGGLFYNEQFF
many	TRBJ1-1	NA	TRBV4-1	TGCGCCAGCAGCCCTGGGACGGATGAAGCTTTCTTT	CASSPGTDEAFF
many	TRBJ1-5	NA	TRBV28	TGTGCCAGCAGCCATGGACGTACTAGCAATCAGCCCCAGCATTTT	CASSHGRTSNQPQHF
NA	TRBJ2-2	NA	TRBV29-1	TGCAGCGTTGTGGGGGGGCCCGGGGAGCTGTTTTTT	CSVVGGPGELFF
NA	TRBJ2-2	NA	TRBV7-9	TGTGCCAGCAGCCAGGGGTTCGACACCGGGGAGCTGTTTTTT	CASSQGFDTGELFF
many	TRBJ2-4	NA	TRBV5-6	TGTGCCAGCAGCTTGACAGTCAAACTAGCCAAAAACATTCAGTACTTC	CASSLTVKLAKNIQYF
medium-sized	TRBJ2-3	NA	TRBV5-6	TGTGCCAGCAGCTCCCCGGCAGAAGGTAGCACAGATACGCAGTATTTT	CASSSPAEGSTDTQYF
NA	TRBJ2-7	NA	TRBV29-1	TGTAGCACCACCGGGGGAGTCTCGGGCGAGCAGTACTTC	CSTTGGVSGEQYF
few	TRBJ2-2	NA	TRBV5-6	TGTGCCAGCAGCCTCAGGGCGCCCAGGGACACCGGGGAGCTGTTTTTT	CASSLRAPRDTGELFF
many	TRBJ2-6	TRBD1	TRBV30	TGTGCCTGGACGGGATTGAATTGGGACAGGGTACCGTCTGGGGCCAACGTCCTGACTTTC	CAWTGLNWDRVPSGANVLTF
once	TRBJ1-4	NA	TRBV6-5	TGTGCTAGCAGCCCGGACGGGGATGAAAGACTGTTTTTT	CASSPDGDERLFF
many	TRBJ2-3	NA	TRBV29-1	TGCAGCGCACAACAGGGCGGTGGGTGGAGCACAGATACGCAGTATTTT	CSAQQGGGWSTDTQYF
NA	TRBJ2-7	NA	TRBV4-1	TGCGCCAGCAGCTCCGATGCCCTCTACGAGCAGTACTTC	CASSSDALYEQYF
many	TRBJ2-7	NA	TRBV20-1	TGCAGTGCAAAGGAGTGGGGGCCGTATAACGAGCAGTACTTC	CSAKEWGPYNEQYF
NA	TRBJ2-2	TRBD2	TRBV5-1	TGCGCCAGCAGCTTGGGCGCTAGCGGCAACACCGGGGAGCCGTTTTTT	CASSLGASGNTGEPFF
many	TRBJ2-7	TRBD2	TRBV2	TGTGCCAGCAGCCCCACTAGCGGGGGGGCCAGGGAGCAGTACTTC	CASSPTSGGAREQYF
many	TRBJ2-3	NA	TRBV4-3	TGCGCCAGCAGCGGGGCGGGGCCAGATACGCAGTATTTT	CASSGAGPDTQYF
few	TRBJ2-3	NA	TRBV5-6	TGTGCCAGCAGCTTGTACGGTACTAGCACAGATACGCAGTATTTT	CASSLYGTSTDTQYF
many	TRBJ1-5	NA	TRBV12-3/TRBV12-4	TGTGCCAGCAGTTTTGAGGGCCCCCATCAGCCCCAGCATTTT	CASSFEGPHQPQHF
NA	TRBJ1-1	NA	TRBV13	TGTGCCAGCAGCAAAGGGGCAGGTGAAGCTTTCTTT	CASSKGAGEAFF
NA	TRBJ2-1	TRBD2	TRBV4-1	TGCGCCAGCAGCCCATCCGGGACTAGCGGCAATGAGCAGTTCTTC	CASSPSGTSGNEQFF
few	TRBJ2-7	NA	TRBV29-1	TGCAGCGTTGAAGTGAAGTATGGCGGGATGGCCGAGCAGTACTTC	CSVEVKYGGMAEQYF
few	TRBJ2-1	TRBD1	TRBV12-3/TRBV12-4	TGTGCCAGCAGTTTTCGGACAGGGGGCGCCCCTGGACTAGCGACCTACAATGAGCAGTTCTTC	CASSFRTGGAPGLATYNEQFF
many	TRBJ2-2	NA	TRBV5-6	TGTGCCAGCAGACCGGGCCTGAACACCGGGGAGCTGTTTTTT	CASRPGLNTGELFF
many	TRBJ1-1	TRBD1	TRBV13	TGTGCCAGCAGCCTGACAGGGGCTGAAGCTTTCTTT	CASSLTGAEAFF
many	TRBJ2-7	NA	TRBV20-1	TGCAGTGCCATTAGGGACAACTACGAGCAGTACTTC	CSAIRDNYEQYF
many	TRBJ2-3	TRBD2	TRBV6-2/TRBV6-3	TGTGCCAGCAGTCGCGGACTAGCGGGGGGGCCTGGAGATACGCAGTATTTT	CASSRGLAGGPGDTQYF
NA	TRBJ1-2	NA	TRBV12-3/TRBV12-4	TGTGCCAGCAGCCCCAACCTTTTAGGCTACACCTTC	CASSPNLLGYTF
NA	TRBJ2-2	NA	TRBV6-2/TRBV6-3	TGTGCCAGCAGTTACCGGGGCACCGGGGAGCTGTTTTTT	CASSYRGTGELFF
few	TRBJ2-7	TRBD1	TRBV4-3	TGCGCCAGCAGCCAAGATATAAGCGGGACAGGGGGGGAGCAGTACTTC	CASSQDISGTGGEQYF
many	TRBJ1-1	TRBD1	TRBV20-1	TGCAGTGCCCGGGACAGGGGGATGAACACTGAAGCTTTCTTT	CSARDRGMNTEAFF
few	TRBJ2-4	NA	TRBV12-3/TRBV12-4	TGTGCCAGCAGCACTACCGAGGGGCAGGGATGGGGCATTCAGTACTTC	CASSTTEGQGWGIQYF
NA	TRBJ2-3	NA	TRBV7-9	TGTGCCAGCCGCTCCGTTGGGCCCCTAGATACGCAGTATTTT	CASRSVGPLDTQYF
NA	TRBJ1-5	TRBD1	TRBV4-3	TGCGCCAGCAGCCCGGCAGGGTCAGGGACAGGGGACCTCTGGTTT	CASSPAGSGTGDLWF
NA	TRBJ2-7	TRBD2	TRBV5-3	TGTGCCAGCAGCCTAGGACTAGCGGGAGCTGACGAGCAGTACTTC	CASSLGLAGADEQYF
many	TRBJ2-3	TRBD2	TRBV7-9	TGTGCCAGCAGCTTAAGGACTAGCGCCCGCACAGATACGCAGTATTTT	CASSLRTSARTDTQYF
few	TRBJ2-1	TRBD2	TRBV29-1	TGCAGCGTTGAGTGGGCTAGCGGTTTCGATGAGCAGTTCTTC	CSVEWASGFDEQFF
few	TRBJ2-7	TRBD1	TRBV14	TGTGCCAGCAGCCAAGGGACAGGGGGTTACGAGCAGTACTTC	CASSQGTGGYEQYF
many	TRBJ2-3	NA	TRBV4-3	TGCGCCAGCAGCCAAGATTTTCGGGGCGATACGCAGTATTTT	CASSQDFRGDTQYF
many	TRBJ2-5	TRBD2	TRBV25-1	TGTGCCAGCAGGGACCCCGAAGCGGGGCAAGAGACCCAGTACTTC	CASRDPEAGQETQYF
many	TRBJ2-7	NA	TRBV28	TGTGCCAGCAGCCAGGATAAGGGGAGCTCCTACGAGCAGTACTTC	CASSQDKGSSYEQYF
NA	TRBJ2-6	NA	TRBV28	TGTGCCAGCAGTTTATGGGGCAGGGGCTCTGGGGCCAACGTCCTGACTTTC	CASSLWGRGSGANVLTF
NA	TRBJ2-1	TRBD2	TRBV19	TGTGCCAGTAGTTTCGGACTAGCGGGGGGGGAGCAGTTCTTC	CASSFGLAGGEQFF